The 20 T cell receptor beta chains reported below all come from one sample, sequenced in a study of CD8+CD57+ T cells in acquired aplastic anemia. The use of genomic DNA as template underpinned the TCR beta VDJ and CDR3 profiling. In TCRdb, the reads were re-called with MiXCR into one record per CDR3 protein. Counted here are hundreds of thousands of distinct CDR3 sequences, 55% to 70% occurring once; the ten biggest clones make up approximately 3.9%. The material sequenced was sorted CD4+, CD8+, or CD8+CD57+ T cells (not recorded which) from PBMCs. The receptors were gathered from a human donor in good health, serving as a control.

This clonotype has ten or more counts. The V and J genes are TRBV7-2 and TRBJ2-1; D not resolved. The V end lost 5 bases, the J end lost 2 bases, and 16 bases lay between the germline ends. CDR3 length: 16 amino acids. CDR1 and CDR2 from the germline V gene are SGHTA and FQGNSA. The CDR3, as DNA: TGTGCCAGCAGCCCATACTTGGCAGCCCCCTACAATGAGCAGTTCTTC. It specifies CASSPYLAAPYNEQFF.

This clonotype was seen at least ten times. V usage is TRBV10-3 and J usage is TRBJ1-1, with D maybe TRBD1 (6 bases). Trimming cost V 0 bases and J 4 bases, with 15 bases left between them. CDR3 size: 16 residues. Germline loops: CDR1 ENHRY, CDR2 SYGVKD. The CDR3 nucleotides read TGTGCCATCAGTGAGTCGACGGGGGGCGGAAGCACTGAAGCTTTCTTT. This gives the protein CAISESTGGGSTEAFF.

About this clonotype itself: At one of its ends the junction is not consistent with the germline gene, which may arise from a read error. The chain carries TRBV2 and TRBJ1-3, with 8 bases fitting TRBD1. The DNA end lines up better with TRBJ1-4; the J call may be wrong. Germline CDR1 and CDR2: SNHLY and FYNNEI. The CDR3 runs 14 residues. CDR3 loop: CASRWTGHNDKLFF. CDR3 nucleotides: TGTGCCAGCAGGTGGACAGGGCATAATGACAAACTGTTTTTT.

This clonotype was found many times. The chain carries TRBV4-3 and TRBJ2-7; D is unresolved. The CDR3 runs 15 residues. The germline V gene has CDR1 LGHNA and CDR2 YSLEER. V was trimmed by 1 base and J by 0 bases, leaving 10 bases between them. The CDR3 DNA is TGCGCCAGCAGCCAAGTTGTGGGGAACTCCTACGAGCAGTACTTC. Its protein product is CASSQVVGNSYEQYF.

This clonotype was counted a single time. The chain uses TRBV6-4 and TRBJ2-7, with 10 bases fitting TRBD1. CDR1 and CDR2 (germline): MRHNA, SNTAGT. The length of the CDR3 is 14 residues. After removal of 4 bases from V and 7 bases from J, the junction contained 7 bases not matched to a gene. CDR3 coding DNA: TGTGCCAGCAGTGTGGACAGGGGGGTTCTTGAGCAGTACTTC. Translated, it gives CASSVDRGVLEQYF.

The V gene is TRBV2, the J gene TRBJ2-1; TRBD2 matches 9 bases. CDR1 SNHLY and CDR2 FYNNEI come from the germline V gene. This CDR3 has 16 amino acids. Trimming at V came to 4 bases and at J to 10 bases, leaving 14 bases not matched to a gene. The CDR3 DNA follows: TGTGCCAGCAGTGCCTCGACGGGACTAGCCTTCAGGGAGCAGTTCTTC. This codes for CASSASTGLAFREQFF.

The chain joins TRBV9 to TRBJ2-7, with TRBD2 as a possible D gene (6 bases). The CDR3 consists of 16 residues. Germline CDR1 is SGDLS and CDR2 is YYNGEE. V dropped 4 bases and J dropped 8 bases, with 25 bases sitting between them. In DNA, the CDR3 is TGTGCCAGCAGCTTACCAGGAGCGACGGGGGTGGAGAAGCAGTACTTC. Translation gives CASSLPGATGVEKQYF.

The gene calls are TRBV5-5 and TRBJ1-6; possible D gene TRBD1, 6 bases. Germline-derived CDR1 and CDR2 are SGHKS and YYEKEE (reference sequence). V was trimmed by 5 bases and J by 7 bases, leaving 25 bases between them. The CDR3 is made up of 18 amino acids. CDR3 DNA sequence: TGTGCCAGCAGTCAGGAGGGGGGAGGGATCGGTTTAAATTCACCCCTCCACTTT. Protein: CASSQEGGGIGLNSPLHF.

This clonotype was seen at least ten times. The chain combines TRBV5-8 with TRBJ2-7, with TRBD1 identical over 9 bases. The CDR3 covers 15 residues. Germline V gene sequence: CDR1 SGHTS, CDR2 YDEGEE. Trimming cost V 4 bases and J 0 bases; bases outside gene matches: 5. The CDR3 DNA follows: TGTGCCAGCAGCATCGGGACAGGGAACTCCTACGAGCAGTACTTC. It is translated as CASSIGTGNSYEQYF.

This clonotype was found a few times. The V call is TRBV30, the J call TRBJ2-5; D gene uncertain. V shed 2 bases and J shed 5 bases, with 9 bases lying between them. The CDR3 is made up of 12 amino acids. Germline CDR1 and CDR2: GTSNPN and SVGIG (reference sequence). CDR3 nucleotide sequence: TGTGCCTGGAGTCCTGGCGCGGAGACCCAGTACTTC. Amino acids: CAWSPGAETQYF.

The sample holds a few counts of this clonotype. The V and J genes are TRBV12-5 and TRBJ2-7, with D tentatively TRBD1 (5 bases). The CDR3 is 15 residues long. Germline CDR1 and CDR2: LGHNT and FRNRAP. In DNA, the CDR3 is TGTGCCAGCAGCCTCGACTGGGCAGGGCCCTACGAGCAGTACTTC. Protein: CASSLDWAGPYEQYF.

V usage is TRBV7-8 and J usage is TRBJ1-2, with D unclear. V gave up 5 bases and J gave up 8 bases, with 12 bases separating them. The germline CDR1 and CDR2 sequences are SGHVS and FQNEAQ. The CDR3 runs to 12 residues. The CDR3 DNA reads TGTGCCAGCAGCGCCGTCCGGGGAGGCTACACCTTC. This gives the protein CASSAVRGGYTF.

Of note for this clonotype: It is unclear where the CDR3 begins or ends on the DNA, so no DNA is shown, and the CDR3 is as TCRdb lists it. The chain carries TRBV7-7 and TRBJ2-7. Germline loops: CDR1 SSHAT, CDR2 FNYEAQ (reference sequence). The CDR3 spans 14 residues, counting both ends. The CDR3 region is CASSPADEKLFFGF.

Notes on this clonotype: Mismatch with germline at one junction end may stem from a read error. This chain connects TRBV2 to TRBJ2-1, with a possible D match to TRBD2 (6 bases). The CDR3 totals 11 residues. The germline V gene encodes CDR1 SNHLY and CDR2 FYNNEI. The CDR3: CASRPREEQPF. CDR3 in DNA: TGTGCCAGCAGACCGAGGGAGGAGCAGCCCTTC. Based on the CDR3 plus reference TRBV2 and TRBJ2-1, the full variable domain is EPEVTQTPSHQVTQMGQEVILRCVPISNHLYFYWYRQILGQKVEFLVSFYNNEISEKSEIFDDQFSVERPDGSNFTLKIRSTKLEDSAMYFCASRPREEQPFGPGTRLTVL.

V and J are TRBV20-1 and TRBJ2-7; D call uncertain. Gene TRBJ2-5 matches the end of the DNA better, so the J call may be wrong. CDR1 and CDR2 from the germline V gene are DFQATT and SNEGSKA (reference sequence). There are 14 residues in the CDR3. The CDR3 nucleotides read TGCAGTGCTAGAGAATGGCTGCACCAAGAGACCCAGTACTTC. Translating it yields CSAREWLHQETQYF.

As concerns this clonotype: A read error is likely, as this CDR3 ends without the conserved phenylalanine or tryptophan. The DNA is left out, because the CDR3 cannot be placed on it with certainty; the CDR3 is given as TCRdb lists it. This chain connects TRBV20-1 to TRBJ2-6. With termini counted, the CDR3 has 9 amino acids. From germline, CDR1 is DFQATT and CDR2 SNEGSKA (reference sequence). The CDR3 spells CSARGTGTS.

This clonotype has just one count. This rearrangement joins TRBV7-9 to TRBJ2-7; 9 bases fit TRBD1. The CDR3 has 13 amino acids. V was clipped by 5 bases and J by 9 bases; unmatched bases: 8. The germline V gene encodes CDR1 SEHNR and CDR2 FQNEAQ (reference sequence). The CDR3 DNA sequence: TGTGCCAGCAGCCGGGACAGGGACCACGCGCAGTACTTC. Translated, it gives CASSRDRDHAQYF.

V usage is TRBV7-3 and J usage is TRBJ2-1; D possibly corresponds to TRBD1 (5 bases). This CDR3 is 15 amino acids long. Germline-derived CDR1 and CDR2 are SGHTA and FQGTGA. V shed 3 bases and J shed 16 bases, with 25 bases lying between them. This chain's CDR3 is CASSFWVDTEAFFFF. The CDR3 DNA reads as TGTGCCAGCAGCTTCTGGGTGGACACTGAAGCTTTCTTTTTCTTC.

About this clonotype itself: One junction end disagrees with the germline gene, perhaps due to a read error. The CDR3 loop reads CASSFSGGSGTNVLTF. DNA for the CDR3: TGTGCCAGCAGCTTTTCCGGAGGCTCTGGGACCAACGTCCTGACTTTC. This chain links TRBV7-2 with TRBJ2-6; possible D gene TRBD2, 5 bases. In germline, CDR1 is SGHTA, CDR2 FQGNSA. The CDR3 has 16 amino acids.

Points on this clonotype: Mismatch with germline at one junction end may stem from a read error. This rearrangement joins TRBV7-6 to TRBJ1-5; D call uncertain. Germline V gene lookup returns CDR1 SGHVS and CDR2 FNYEAQ. This CDR3 has 13 residues. Here the CDR3 reads CTSSFFVRTHQHF. In nucleotides, the CDR3 is TGTACCAGCAGCTTTTTTGTACGAACCCATCAGCATTTT.